This TCR beta chain stems from a study of control samples from healthy donors and cancer patients. Repertoires were generated with immunoSEQ multiplex PCR, while TCRdb's copy carries only in-frame clones and drops some. The sample has 100,000 to 150,000 clones; over 75% are singletons. This clonotype was obtained from a man aged 45-60 years in good health. The sequencing sample was made of blood.

The CDR3 DNA is TGTGCCAGCAGCCAAGAAGGGTTCAATAATTCACCCCTCCACTTT. This gives the protein CASSQEGFNNSPLHF. The rearrangement joins TRBV3-1 (or the pseudogene TRBV3-2) to TRBJ1-6; D remains ambiguous. CDR1 and CDR2 from the germline V gene are LGHDT and YNNKEL (reference sequence). The V gene lost 0 bases and the J gene lost 5 bases, with 8 bases spanning the gap. The CDR3 consists of 15 residues.